One and the same sample provided the 2 T cell receptor beta chains below, sequenced in a study of T cells in Graves' hyperthyroidism and ophthalmopathy. Amplification targeted TCR beta CDR3 regions from RNA transcripts. Initially, a first-round RT-PCR of the TCR CDR3 employed the HTBI primer set. TCRdb recomputed calls from the multiplex PCR reads with MiXCR, one row per CDR3 protein. Of some 560,000 distinct CDR3 sequences listed, approximately 14% are singletons. The specimen was blood. The receptors here all came from a woman aged 25 to 39 with Graves' hyperthyroidism.

This clonotype was detected ten times or more. CDR3 nucleotide sequence: TGTGCCAGCAGATCCGGTGGGGATACGCAGTATTTT. This sequence encodes CASRSGGDTQYF. This rearrangement joins TRBV12-3 or TRBV12-4 to TRBJ2-3; no clear D. V was shortened by 6 bases and J by 6 bases, with 10 bases between the two germline ends. The CDR3 is 12 amino acids.

This clonotype was observed at least ten times. The chain employs TRBV5-1 and TRBJ2-5; D is unclear. The CDR3 is 15 amino acids. Germline assignment: CDR1 SGHRS and CDR2 YFSETQ. Trimming cost V 4 bases and J 2 bases, with 15 bases left between them. CDR3 sequence: CASSAGSSQQETQYF. CDR3 DNA: TGCGCCAGCAGCGCAGGTTCTTCCCAGCAAGAGACCCAGTACTTC.